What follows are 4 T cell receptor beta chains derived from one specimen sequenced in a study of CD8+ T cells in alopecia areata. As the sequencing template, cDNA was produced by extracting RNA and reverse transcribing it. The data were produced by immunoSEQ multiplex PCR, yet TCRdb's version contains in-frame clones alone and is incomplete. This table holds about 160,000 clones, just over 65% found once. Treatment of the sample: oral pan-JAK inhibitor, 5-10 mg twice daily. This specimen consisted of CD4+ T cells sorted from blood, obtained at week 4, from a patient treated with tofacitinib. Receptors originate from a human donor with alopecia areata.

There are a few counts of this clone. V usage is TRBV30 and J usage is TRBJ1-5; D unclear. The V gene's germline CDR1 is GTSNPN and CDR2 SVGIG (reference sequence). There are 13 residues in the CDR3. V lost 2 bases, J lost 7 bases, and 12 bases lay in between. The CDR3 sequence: CAWSLGLEQPQHF. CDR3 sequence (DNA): TGTGCCTGGAGTTTGGGGTTGGAGCAGCCCCAGCATTTT.

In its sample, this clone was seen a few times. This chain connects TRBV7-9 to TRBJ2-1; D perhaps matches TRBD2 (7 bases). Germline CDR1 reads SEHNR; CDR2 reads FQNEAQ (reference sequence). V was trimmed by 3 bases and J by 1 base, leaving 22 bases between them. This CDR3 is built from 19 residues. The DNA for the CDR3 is TGTGCCAGCAGCTTGAGGGGGGGGCGTCTCGACCCGTCCTACAATGAGCAGTTCTTC. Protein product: CASSLRGGRLDPSYNEQFF.

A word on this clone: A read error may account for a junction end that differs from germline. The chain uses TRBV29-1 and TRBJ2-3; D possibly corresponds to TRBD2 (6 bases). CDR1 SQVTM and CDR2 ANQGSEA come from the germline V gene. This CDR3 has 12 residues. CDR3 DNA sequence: TGCAGCGTGGGACTTCCCACAGATACACAGTATTTT. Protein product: CSVGLPTDTQYF.

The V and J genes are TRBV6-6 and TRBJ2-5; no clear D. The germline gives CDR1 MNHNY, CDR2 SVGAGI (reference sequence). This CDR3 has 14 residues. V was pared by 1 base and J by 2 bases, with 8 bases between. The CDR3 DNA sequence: TGTGCCAGCAGTTACTTCGCGGAGCAAGAGACCCAGTACTTC. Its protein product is CASSYFAEQETQYF.